This T cell receptor (beta chain) comes out of a study of T-cell memory formation after mild COVID-19. Study-level background: Largely donor-specific TCR clusters were found.

V was cut by 7 bases and J by 2 bases, with 19 bases left in between. CDR1 and CDR2 (germline): SEHNR, FQNEAQ (reference sequence). The CDR3 is 16 residues long. By share, this clonotype ranks as medium-sized (0.01 to 0.1%). The TCR alpha and TCR beta cDNA libraries, bearing sample barcodes and UMIs, were generated by 5'RACE using constant-segment primers. Via MiXCR, TCRdb re-called the 5' RACE reads, giving one row per CDR3 protein. Of fewer than 700,000 distinct CDR3 sequences in the sample, around 17% are singletons; the top ten hold 12%. J is TRBJ2-3 and V is TRBV7-9, with D unresolved. This clonotype was obtained from an adult woman who had mild COVID-19 (a few samples of this study predate the infection). Cell type and time point are not known. The sequencing sample was made of PBMCs or a T cell subset sorted from them (not recorded which). CDR3 region: CASTLVQGSPTDTQYF. CDR3 in DNA: TGTGCCAGCACCCTAGTCCAAGGGTCCCCCACAGATACGCAGTATTTT.